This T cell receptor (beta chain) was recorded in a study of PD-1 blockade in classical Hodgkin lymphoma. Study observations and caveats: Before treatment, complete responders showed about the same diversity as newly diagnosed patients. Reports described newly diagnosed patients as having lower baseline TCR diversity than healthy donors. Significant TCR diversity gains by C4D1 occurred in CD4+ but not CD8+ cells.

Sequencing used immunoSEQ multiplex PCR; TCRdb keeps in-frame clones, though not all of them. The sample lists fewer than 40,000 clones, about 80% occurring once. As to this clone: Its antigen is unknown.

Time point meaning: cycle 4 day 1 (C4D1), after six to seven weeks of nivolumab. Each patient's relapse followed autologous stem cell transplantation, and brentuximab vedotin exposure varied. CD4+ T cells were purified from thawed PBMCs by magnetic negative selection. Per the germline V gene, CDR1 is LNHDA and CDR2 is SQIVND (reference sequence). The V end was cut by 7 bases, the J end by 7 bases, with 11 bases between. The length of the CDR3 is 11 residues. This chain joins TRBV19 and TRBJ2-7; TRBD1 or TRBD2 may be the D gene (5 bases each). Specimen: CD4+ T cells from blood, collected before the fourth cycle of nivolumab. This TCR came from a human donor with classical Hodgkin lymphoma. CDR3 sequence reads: CASNGWGEQYF. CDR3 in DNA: TGTGCCAGTAACGGTTGGGGGGAGCAGTACTTC.